This TCR beta chain appears in the sequencing data of a study of T cell responses to AZD1222 COVID-19 vaccine. Overall study context: Second doses were pooled across both intervals (about 4 or about 12 weeks).

After removal of 2 bases from V and 7 bases from J, the junction contained 9 bases not matched to a gene. The CDR3 loop spans 16 amino acids. Germline lookup yields CDR1 SGDLS and CDR2 YYNGEE. The repertoire was sequenced with immunoSEQ multiplex PCR; TCRdb's copy has only in-frame clones and lacks some. The repertoire includes approximately 100,000 clones, roughly 87% of them detected once, and 16% sits in the top ten. About this clone itself: Its antigen is currently unknown.

Study-level findings and limits: Donors in the cohort were predominantly white British and more often female, and clonal diversity was possibly underestimated. It was only after the peak T cell response that any repertoires were sampled. Two AZD1222 doses significantly raised spike-specific TCR breadth and depth over controls.

This clonotype originated in an adult in good health. The chain combines TRBV9 with TRBJ2-2, with TRBD2 matching 9 bases. Here the sequenced sample was peripheral blood, taken on day 0 of AZD1222 vaccination. The CDR3, as DNA: TGTGCCAGCAGCGTTTTAGCGGGAGAGGGATTCGGGGAGCTGTTTTTT. Its translation is CASSVLAGEGFGELFF.